Following are 15 T cell receptor beta chains from one sample sequenced in a study of blood T cell repertoires in COVID-19 (dated by TCRdb to about 2020). Libraries were built with the immunoSEQ multiplex PCR assay. Not all clones reach the TCRdb copy of this immuneACCESS table, which keeps in-frame sequences only. Checked studies attribute under half of the gap to unresolved V genes and leave the rest unexplained. The sample includes fewer than 40,000 clones, with approximately 90% observed a single time. The leading ten clones occupy about 25% of the sample. The sequencing input was peripheral blood. These receptors were taken from an elderly woman with active or convalescent COVID-19.

The rearrangement links TRBV5-1 to TRBJ2-7, with TRBD2 as a possible D gene (6 bases). Looked up from germline, CDR1 is SGHRS and CDR2 is YFSETQ. This CDR3 has 14 amino acids. The V end was cut by 3 bases, the J end by 6 bases, with 16 bases between. In DNA form, the CDR3 reads TGCGCCAGCAGCTCCGGCCCGACTAGTCCCGAGCAGTACTTC. Translation: CASSSGPTSPEQYF.

J is TRBJ2-5 and V is TRBV19; TRBD2 matches at 15 bases. The CDR3 extends over 18 amino acids. Germline-derived CDR1 and CDR2 are LNHDA and SQIVND (reference sequence). V trimming: 1 base; J trimming: 4 bases; junction bases outside the gene matches: 7. This CDR3 is CASSIVPRGLAGGETQYF. CDR3 nucleotides: TGTGCCAGTAGTATAGTCCCCCGGGGACTAGCGGGGGGAGAGACCCAGTACTTC.

The V gene is TRBV27, the J gene TRBJ2-7; TRBD2 might be the D (6 bases). The germline CDR1 and CDR2 sequences are MNHEY and SMNVEV (reference sequence). The ends were cut back, 2 bases at V and 3 bases at J, with 8 bases in the middle. The length of the CDR3 is 13 residues. CDR3 nucleotides: TGTGCCAGCAGTTTAGAGGAGGGCTACGAGCAGTACTTC. Its translation: CASSLEEGYEQYF.

This rearrangement joins TRBV19 to TRBJ2-2, with 10 bases that match TRBD2. The CDR3 contains 16 residues. Losses at the gene ends were 7 bases for V and 2 bases for J; bases not matched to a gene: 7. Germline CDR1 and CDR2: LNHDA and SQIVND (reference sequence). The CDR3, as DNA: TGTGCCAGTACCCCAGCGGGGGGGACTAACACCGGGGAGCTGTTTTTT. This encodes CASTPAGGTNTGELFF.

This rearrangement joins TRBV28 to TRBJ1-5; 8 bases are shared with TRBD1. Germline values: CDR1 MDHEN, CDR2 SYDVKM. This CDR3 region has 15 residues. V shed 3 bases, J shed 0 bases, and the junction held 1 base outside the gene matches. The CDR3 loop reads CASSLGQVSNQPQHF. CDR3 sequence (DNA): TGTGCCAGCAGTTTGGGACAGGTTAGCAATCAGCCCCAGCATTTT.

J is TRBJ2-3 and V is TRBV5-4; TRBD1 might be the D (6 bases). Germline V gene lookup returns CDR1 SGHNT and CDR2 YYREEE (reference sequence). V shed 7 bases and J shed 7 bases, with 13 bases lying between them. The CDR3 has 12 amino acids. This CDR3 is CASRQDSYTQYF. The CDR3 DNA follows: TGTGCCAGCCGACAGGACAGTTATACGCAGTATTTT.

The gene calls are TRBV5-1 and TRBJ1-3; 10 nucleotides match TRBD1. CDR1 is SGHRS and CDR2 is YFSETQ in the germline V gene. The CDR3 runs to 17 residues. V shed 0 bases and J 0 bases; nucleotides not matched to a gene: 3. CDR3 residues: CASSLAGTGVSGNTIYF. The CDR3 DNA reads TGCGCCAGCAGCTTGGCAGGGACAGGGGTCTCTGGAAACACCATATATTTT.

This chain links TRBV5-6 with TRBJ1-1; 10 bases align to TRBD1. This CDR3 region has 15 residues. Losses at the gene ends were 4 bases for V and 0 bases for J; bases not matched to a gene: 3. Germline V gene sequence: CDR1 SGHDT, CDR2 YYEEEE. The CDR3 here is CASSRDRGLNTEAFF. CDR3 coding DNA: TGTGCCAGCAGCCGGGACAGGGGATTGAACACTGAAGCTTTCTTT. The full variable domain, rest sourced from reference TRBV5-6 and TRBJ1-1, is DAGVTQSPTHLIKTRGQQVTLRCSPKSGHDTVSWYQQALGQGPQFIFQYYEEEERQRGNFPDRFSGHQFPNYSSELNVNALLLGDSALYLCASSRDRGLNTEAFFGQGTRLTVV.

V usage is TRBV5-1 and J usage is TRBJ2-7; possibly TRBD2 for D (6 bases). Per germline, CDR1 SGHRS and CDR2 YFSETQ. This CDR3 is 14 amino acids long. V lost 2 bases and J lost 4, with 13 bases in between. The CDR3 DNA is TGCGCCAGCAGCTTTGACTTGACTAGTTACGAGCAGTACTTC. It yields the protein CASSFDLTSYEQYF.

The CDR3 is CASSSTTRDNEQFF. The CDR3 coding sequence is TGCGCCAGCAGCTCAACAACGCGGGACAATGAGCAGTTCTTC. This chain uses TRBV5-1 with TRBJ2-1; possible D gene TRBD2, 5 bases. Trimming took off 3 bases at V and 5 bases at J, with 12 bases between the two ends. CDR1 and CDR2 (germline): SGHRS, YFSETQ. The CDR3 length is 14 residues.

The CDR3 region has the DNA TGTGCCAGCAGACGGGACAGTGAAGCTTTCTTT. Encoded protein: CASRRDSEAFF. The rearrangement links TRBV12-3 or TRBV12-4 to TRBJ1-1, with 7 positions matching TRBD1. V lost 6 bases and J lost 7; bases outside the gene matches: 2. CDR3 length: 11 residues.

The chain carries TRBV5-8 and TRBJ1-4, with D tentatively TRBD1 (6 bases). Trimming cost V 4 bases and J 7 bases, with 17 bases left between them. Germline V gene sequence: CDR1 SGHTS, CDR2 YDEGEE. This CDR3 region has 15 residues. CDR3 nucleotides: TGTGCCAGCAGCCCGGCGGGGGCGTGGAGTGAAAAACTGTTTTTT. Its translation: CASSPAGAWSEKLFF.

CDR3 amino acids: CASSLPRQENTEAFF. The CDR3 nucleotides are TGCGCCAGCAGCTTACCCAGACAGGAGAACACTGAAGCTTTCTTT. V is TRBV5-1 and J is TRBJ1-1; TRBD1 might be the D (6 bases). The germline V and J ends were trimmed by 2 bases and 1 base, with 12 bases remaining between them. Per the germline V gene, CDR1 is SGHRS and CDR2 is YFSETQ. CDR3 length: 15 amino acids.

The rearrangement uses TRBV27 and TRBJ1-1; D unclear. Trimming removed 7 bases from V and 0 bases from J, with 15 bases in between. This CDR3 contains 15 residues. The germline gives CDR1 MNHEY, CDR2 SMNVEV (reference sequence). The CDR3 region has the DNA TGTGCCAGCAAGCGCCAGCTTACCATGAACACTGAAGCTTTCTTT. Protein sequence: CASKRQLTMNTEAFF.

V gene TRBV28 combines with J gene TRBJ2-5, with D possibly being TRBD1 (5 bases). CDR3 length: 16 residues. In germline, CDR1 is MDHEN, CDR2 SYDVKM. Between the trimmed V and J ends, which lost 5 bases and 4 bases, there was a span of 20 bases. The CDR3 nucleotides read TGTGCCAGCAGTCCATACACAGGTTTCCCTCGAGAGACCCAGTACTTC. It translates to CASSPYTGFPRETQYF.